The sequence of this TCR beta chain was determined in a study of post-analysis software for immune sequencing data. Concerning this clonotype: Its specificity is not known.

Broader study findings: Roughly 5 TRBV segments occurring more often in patients than controls included TRBV5-6, TRBV5-1 and TRBV20-1.

Unique molecular identifiers featured in each of the TCR beta cDNA libraries. TCRdb processed the PCR reads anew with MiXCR; each CDR3 protein has one entry. The table includes 650,000 to 900,000 distinct CDR3 sequences, about 43% detected once. Germline-derived CDR1 and CDR2 are SGHTA and FQGNSA. V lost 5 bases to trimming and J lost 0 bases, with 10 bases between them. This CDR3 is built from 15 residues. The sample taken for sequencing was blood. The chain combines TRBV7-2 with TRBJ2-2; no clear D. The TCR comes from a girl aged 5 to 17 with multiple sclerosis. The CDR3 reads CASSPQAANTGELFF. The DNA for the CDR3 is TGTGCCAGCAGCCCCCAGGCGGCGAACACCGGGGAGCTGTTTTTT.